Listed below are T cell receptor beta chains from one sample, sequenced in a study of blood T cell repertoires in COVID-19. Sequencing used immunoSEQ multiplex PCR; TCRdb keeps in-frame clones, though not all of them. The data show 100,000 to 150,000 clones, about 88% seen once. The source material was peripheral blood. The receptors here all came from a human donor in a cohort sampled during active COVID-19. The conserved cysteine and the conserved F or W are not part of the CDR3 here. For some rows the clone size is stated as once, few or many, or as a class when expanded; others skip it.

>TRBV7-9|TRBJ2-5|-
ASSLGRDRWRETQY
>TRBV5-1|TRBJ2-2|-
ASSRDTGGAGELF
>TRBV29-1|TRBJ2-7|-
SVGHRTYEQY
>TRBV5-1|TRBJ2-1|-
ASRGAPGSGYNEQF
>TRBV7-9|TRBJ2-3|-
ASSLGSGERRTDTQY
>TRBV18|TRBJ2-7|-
ASSPGTGVYEQY
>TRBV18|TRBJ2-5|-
ASSPPRGTETQY
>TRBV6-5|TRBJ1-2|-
ASSPDRYGYT
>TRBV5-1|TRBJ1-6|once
ASSSRVNHENSPLH
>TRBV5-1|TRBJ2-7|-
ASRRDRFYEQY
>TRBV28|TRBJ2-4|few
ASSQKGFLGGKNIQY
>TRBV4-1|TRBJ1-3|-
ASSHSSSRGSSGNTIY
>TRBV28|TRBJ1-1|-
ASSLENRGRTEAF
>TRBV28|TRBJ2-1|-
ASCWDRRYNEQF
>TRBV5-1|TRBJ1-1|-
ASKGTVQINTEAF
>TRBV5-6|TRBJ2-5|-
ASSLVGQQETQY
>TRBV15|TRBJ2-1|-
ATSSKPPRTGGGNEQF
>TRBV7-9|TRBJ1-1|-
ASSFGGSEAF
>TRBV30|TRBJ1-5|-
AWSDRPSNQPQH
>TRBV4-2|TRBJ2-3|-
ASSQDVGRADTQY
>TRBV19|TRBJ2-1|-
ASSYGLDNNEQF
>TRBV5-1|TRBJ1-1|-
ASTTPGGGAF
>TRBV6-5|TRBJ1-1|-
ASSNGANGAF
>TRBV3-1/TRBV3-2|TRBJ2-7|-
ASSPGLAGPSSYEQY